These T cell receptor beta chains were read from a single sample in a study of blood T cell repertoires in COVID-19. Profiling relied on immunoSEQ multiplex PCR, and the TCRdb table lists in-frame clones only, not all of them. This table holds around 190,000 clones, around 80% found once. Material for sequencing was PBMCs or T cells enriched from blood (not recorded which). The receptor source for this set is a woman aged 50 to 65 with acute COVID-19. The CDR3 runs from the conserved cysteine through the conserved F or W. A D gene is named only where the DNA matches it firmly. The size of a clone is reported for some rows only, either as once, few or many, or as a class for expanded clones.

V gene: TRBV3-1/TRBV3-2; CDR3 length: 14; J gene: TRBJ1-1; clone size: -; D gene: -; CDR3 protein: CASSLRGGGTEAFF; CDR3 DNA: TGTGCCAGCAGCTTAAGGGGGGGAGGAACTGAAGCTTTCTTT
V gene: TRBV28; CDR3 length: 13; J gene: TRBJ1-2; clone size: few; D gene: -; CDR3 protein: CASSPDSFYGYTF; CDR3 DNA: TGTGCCAGCAGTCCGGACTCTTTCTATGGCTACACCTTC
V gene: TRBV11-2; CDR3 length: 12; J gene: TRBJ1-2; clone size: once; D gene: -; CDR3 protein: CASGADRYGYTF; CDR3 DNA: TGTGCCAGCGGGGCAGATCGATATGGCTACACCTTC
V gene: TRBV19; CDR3 length: 14; J gene: TRBJ1-1; clone size: many; D gene: TRBD1; CDR3 protein: CASKDRERNTEAFF; CDR3 DNA: TGTGCCAGTAAAGACAGGGAAAGAAACACTGAAGCTTTCTTT
V gene: TRBV6-5; CDR3 length: 15; J gene: TRBJ1-6; clone size: -; D gene: -; CDR3 protein: CASSQVGGGDSPLHF; CDR3 DNA: TGTGCCAGCAGTCAGGTGGGGGGAGGGGATTCACCCCTCCACTTT
V gene: TRBV10-1; CDR3 length: 13; J gene: TRBJ1-6; clone size: -; D gene: -; CDR3 protein: CASSGSRDSPLHF; CDR3 DNA: TGCGCCAGCAGTGGTAGCAGGGATTCACCCCTCCACTTT
V gene: TRBV2; CDR3 length: 14; J gene: TRBJ1-6; clone size: -; D gene: -; CDR3 protein: CASNPGRGNSPLHF; CDR3 DNA: TGTGCCAGCAACCCCGGCCGAGGGAATTCACCCCTCCACTTT
V gene: TRBV5-1; CDR3 length: 17; J gene: TRBJ2-1; clone size: -; D gene: TRBD2; CDR3 protein: CASSLPQLAGGNNEQFF; CDR3 DNA: TGCGCCAGCAGCCTCCCTCAACTAGCGGGGGGTAACAATGAGCAGTTCTTC
V gene: TRBV4-1; CDR3 length: 14; J gene: TRBJ2-5; clone size: -; D gene: -; CDR3 protein: CASSQQALQETQYF; CDR3 DNA: TGCGCCAGCAGCCAACAGGCTTTACAAGAGACCCAGTACTTC
V gene: TRBV5-4; CDR3 length: 17; J gene: TRBJ1-3; clone size: many; D gene: -; CDR3 protein: CASSLSGGVIPGNTIYF; CDR3 DNA: TGTGCCAGCAGCTTGTCTGGAGGCGTAATACCTGGAAACACCATATATTTT
V gene: TRBV24-1; CDR3 length: 13; J gene: TRBJ2-4; clone size: -; D gene: -; CDR3 protein: CATSDVSGYIQYF; CDR3 DNA: TGTGCCACCAGTGATGTGTCAGGGTATATTCAGTACTTC
V gene: TRBV29-1; CDR3 length: 13; J gene: TRBJ2-2; clone size: few; D gene: -; CDR3 protein: CSVGTLNTGELFF; CDR3 DNA: TGCAGCGTTGGGACTCTAAACACCGGGGAGCTGTTTTTT
V gene: TRBV7-3; CDR3 length: 14; J gene: TRBJ2-5; clone size: -; D gene: TRBD2; CDR3 protein: CASSPAGGRETQYF; CDR3 DNA: TGTGCCAGCAGCCCAGCGGGGGGGAGGGAGACCCAGTACTTC
V gene: TRBV7-2; CDR3 length: 15; J gene: TRBJ1-5; clone size: few; D gene: -; CDR3 protein: CASSIQTGSGQPQHF; CDR3 DNA: TGTGCCAGCAGCATTCAAACAGGTTCCGGTCAGCCCCAGCATTTT
V gene: TRBV11-3; CDR3 length: 15; J gene: TRBJ2-4; clone size: -; D gene: -; CDR3 protein: CASSKGGEVWDIQYF; CDR3 DNA: TGTGCCAGCAGCAAAGGCGGGGAGGTTTGGGACATTCAGTACTTC
V gene: TRBV29-1; CDR3 length: 13; J gene: TRBJ1-5; clone size: -; D gene: -; CDR3 protein: CSVVTVGNQPQHF; CDR3 DNA: TGCAGCGTTGTGACAGTAGGCAATCAGCCCCAGCATTTT
V gene: TRBV9; CDR3 length: 17; J gene: TRBJ2-1; clone size: -; D gene: TRBD2; CDR3 protein: CASSPPGGGTSYNEQFF; CDR3 DNA: TGTGCCAGCAGCCCGCCCGGGGGGGGAACGTCCTACAATGAGCAGTTCTTC
V gene: TRBV4-1; CDR3 length: 20; J gene: TRBJ2-2; clone size: -; D gene: TRBD2; CDR3 protein: CASSSRADLAGASYTGELFF; CDR3 DNA: TGCGCCAGCAGTTCGCGGGCCGATCTAGCGGGGGCCTCGTACACCGGGGAGCTGTTTTTT
V gene: TRBV27; CDR3 length: 15; J gene: TRBJ1-3; clone size: -; D gene: TRBD1; CDR3 protein: CASSLWTGSGNTIYF; CDR3 DNA: TGTGCCAGCAGTTTATGGACAGGATCTGGAAACACCATATATTTT
V gene: TRBV3-1/TRBV3-2; CDR3 length: 16; J gene: TRBJ1-2; clone size: -; D gene: TRBD1; CDR3 protein: CASSQGGQDRGYGYTF; CDR3 DNA: TGTGCCAGCAGCCAAGGCGGACAGGATCGAGGCTATGGCTACACCTTC
V gene: TRBV5-4; CDR3 length: 14; J gene: TRBJ1-4; clone size: once; D gene: -; CDR3 protein: CASSYDRVNEKLFF; CDR3 DNA: TGTGCCAGCAGTTACGACAGAGTTAATGAAAAACTGTTTTTT
V gene: TRBV7-3; CDR3 length: 14; J gene: TRBJ2-2; clone size: -; D gene: -; CDR3 protein: CASSRDLNTGELFF; CDR3 DNA: TGTGCCAGCAGCAGGGACTTGAACACCGGGGAGCTGTTTTTT
V gene: TRBV29-1; CDR3 length: 15; J gene: TRBJ2-2; clone size: few; D gene: -; CDR3 protein: CSVPSGSRGTGELFF; CDR3 DNA: TGCAGCGTTCCCTCGGGGTCGCGAGGGACCGGGGAGCTGTTTTTT
V gene: TRBV19; CDR3 length: 12; J gene: TRBJ1-2; clone size: -; D gene: -; CDR3 protein: CASSIDQTGYTF; CDR3 DNA: TGTGCCAGTAGTATAGATCAAACAGGCTACACCTTC
V gene: TRBV5-1; CDR3 length: 15; J gene: TRBJ2-3; clone size: -; D gene: TRBD2; CDR3 protein: CASPSGGESTDTQYF; CDR3 DNA: TGCGCCAGTCCTAGCGGGGGGGAAAGCACAGATACGCAGTATTTT
V gene: TRBV7-9; CDR3 length: 13; J gene: TRBJ2-3; clone size: -; D gene: TRBD1; CDR3 protein: CASRRQGPDTQYF; CDR3 DNA: TGTGCCAGCAGACGACAGGGGCCAGATACGCAGTATTTT
V gene: TRBV7-2; CDR3 length: 17; J gene: TRBJ1-6; clone size: -; D gene: TRBD1; CDR3 protein: CASSPGTGFSYNSPLHF; CDR3 DNA: TGTGCCAGCAGCCCGGGGACAGGTTTCTCCTATAATTCACCCCTCCACTTT
V gene: TRBV19; CDR3 length: 17; J gene: TRBJ2-4; clone size: -; D gene: -; CDR3 protein: CASSILQGGTAKNIQYF; CDR3 DNA: TGTGCCAGTAGTATCTTGCAGGGAGGCACGGCCAAAAACATTCAGTACTTC
V gene: TRBV7-6; CDR3 length: 15; J gene: TRBJ2-1; clone size: -; D gene: TRBD1; CDR3 protein: CASRPTGGAYNEQFF; CDR3 DNA: TGTGCCAGCAGGCCCACAGGGGGCGCGTACAATGAGCAGTTCTTC
V gene: TRBV5-6; CDR3 length: 12; J gene: TRBJ2-5; clone size: -; D gene: -; CDR3 protein: CASSFPAETQYF; CDR3 DNA: TGTGCCAGCAGCTTTCCTGCGGAGACCCAGTACTTC
V gene: TRBV19; CDR3 length: 15; J gene: TRBJ1-6; clone size: many; D gene: -; CDR3 protein: CASTQGWADNSPLHF; CDR3 DNA: TGTGCCAGTACCCAGGGCTGGGCTGATAATTCACCCCTCCACTTT
V gene: TRBV9; CDR3 length: 14; J gene: TRBJ1-1; clone size: -; D gene: -; CDR3 protein: CASSPGGGRTEAFF; CDR3 DNA: TGTGCCAGCAGCCCCGGAGGAGGGCGGACTGAAGCTTTCTTT
V gene: TRBV5-1; CDR3 length: 15; J gene: TRBJ2-5; clone size: many; D gene: -; CDR3 protein: CASSLVSNREETQYF; CDR3 DNA: TGCGCCAGCAGCTTGGTCTCGAACAGAGAAGAGACCCAGTACTTC
V gene: TRBV28; CDR3 length: 20; J gene: TRBJ1-5; clone size: -; D gene: TRBD1; CDR3 protein: CASSSAPTGVYRRKDQPQHF; CDR3 DNA: TGTGCCAGCAGTTCGGCCCCAACAGGGGTCTACCGACGGAAGGATCAGCCCCAGCATTTT
V gene: TRBV7-2; CDR3 length: 17; J gene: TRBJ1-2; clone size: -; D gene: -; CDR3 protein: CASSSYGKGSGDYGYTF; CDR3 DNA: TGTGCCAGCAGCTCCTACGGGAAGGGTTCGGGCGACTATGGCTACACCTTC
V gene: TRBV28; CDR3 length: 15; J gene: TRBJ1-6; clone size: -; D gene: -; CDR3 protein: CASSFRALRDSPLHF; CDR3 DNA: TGTGCCAGCAGTTTTCGAGCGCTGAGGGATTCACCCCTCCACTTT
V gene: TRBV29-1; CDR3 length: 12; J gene: TRBJ2-2; clone size: -; D gene: TRBD1; CDR3 protein: CSANRGRGELFF; CDR3 DNA: TGCAGCGCCAATAGGGGGCGCGGGGAGCTGTTTTTT
V gene: TRBV9; CDR3 length: 14; J gene: TRBJ2-1; clone size: -; D gene: TRBD2; CDR3 protein: CASSVAPSGNEQFF; CDR3 DNA: TGTGCCAGCAGCGTAGCCCCTAGCGGCAATGAGCAGTTCTTC
V gene: TRBV10-3; CDR3 length: 14; J gene: TRBJ1-5; clone size: -; D gene: -; CDR3 protein: CAISVGGSNQPQHF; CDR3 DNA: TGTGCCATCAGTGTAGGAGGTTCCAATCAGCCCCAGCATTTT
V gene: TRBV11-1; CDR3 length: 13; J gene: TRBJ1-1; clone size: -; D gene: -; CDR3 protein: CASSYGQNTEAFF; CDR3 DNA: TGTGCCAGCAGCTACGGACAGAACACTGAAGCTTTCTTT
V gene: TRBV28; CDR3 length: 12; J gene: TRBJ1-1; clone size: few; D gene: -; CDR3 protein: CASSLLYTEAFF; CDR3 DNA: TGTGCCAGCAGTTTACTATACACTGAAGCTTTCTTT
V gene: TRBV3-1/TRBV3-2; CDR3 length: 13; J gene: TRBJ1-5; clone size: -; D gene: -; CDR3 protein: CASSGGGGQPQHF; CDR3 DNA: TGTGCCAGCAGCGGGGGGGGAGGTCAGCCCCAGCATTTT